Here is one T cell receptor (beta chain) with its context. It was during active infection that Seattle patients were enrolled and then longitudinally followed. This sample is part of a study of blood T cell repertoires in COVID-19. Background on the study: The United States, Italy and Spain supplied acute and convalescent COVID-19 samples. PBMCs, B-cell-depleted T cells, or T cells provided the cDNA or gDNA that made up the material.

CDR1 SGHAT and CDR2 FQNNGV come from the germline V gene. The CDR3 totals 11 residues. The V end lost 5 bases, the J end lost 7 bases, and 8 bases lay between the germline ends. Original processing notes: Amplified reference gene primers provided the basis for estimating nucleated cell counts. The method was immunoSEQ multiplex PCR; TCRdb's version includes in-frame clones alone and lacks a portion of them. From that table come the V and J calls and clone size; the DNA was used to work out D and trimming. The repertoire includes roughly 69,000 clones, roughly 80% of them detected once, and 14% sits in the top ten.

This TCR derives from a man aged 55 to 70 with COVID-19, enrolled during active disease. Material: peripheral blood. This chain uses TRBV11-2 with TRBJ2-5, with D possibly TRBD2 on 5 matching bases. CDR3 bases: TGTGCCAGCAGCCCAGGAGGGACCCAGTACTTC. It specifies CASSPGGTQYF.